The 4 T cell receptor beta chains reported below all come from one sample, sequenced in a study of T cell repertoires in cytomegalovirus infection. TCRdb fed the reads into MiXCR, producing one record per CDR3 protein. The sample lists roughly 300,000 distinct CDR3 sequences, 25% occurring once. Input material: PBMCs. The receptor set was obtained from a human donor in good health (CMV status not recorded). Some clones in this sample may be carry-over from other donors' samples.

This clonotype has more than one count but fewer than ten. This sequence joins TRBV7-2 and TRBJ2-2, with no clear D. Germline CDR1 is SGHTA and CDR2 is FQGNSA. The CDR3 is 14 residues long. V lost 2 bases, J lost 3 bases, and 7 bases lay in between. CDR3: CASSLIRYTGELFF. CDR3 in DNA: TGTGCCAGCAGCTTAATTCGTTACACCGGGGAGCTGTTTTTT.

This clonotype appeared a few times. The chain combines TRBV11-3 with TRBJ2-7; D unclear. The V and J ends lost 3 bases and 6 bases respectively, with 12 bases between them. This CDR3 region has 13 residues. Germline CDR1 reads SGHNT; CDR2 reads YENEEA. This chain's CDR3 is CASSFRVNGEQYF. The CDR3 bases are TGTGCCAGCAGCTTTCGGGTCAACGGCGAGCAGTACTTC.

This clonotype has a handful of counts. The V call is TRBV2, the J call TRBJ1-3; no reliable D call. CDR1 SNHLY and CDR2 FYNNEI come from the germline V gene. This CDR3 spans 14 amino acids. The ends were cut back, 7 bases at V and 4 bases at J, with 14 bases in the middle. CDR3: CASKLTYGGNTIYF. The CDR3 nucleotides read TGTGCCAGCAAATTAACGTACGGGGGAAACACCATATATTTT.

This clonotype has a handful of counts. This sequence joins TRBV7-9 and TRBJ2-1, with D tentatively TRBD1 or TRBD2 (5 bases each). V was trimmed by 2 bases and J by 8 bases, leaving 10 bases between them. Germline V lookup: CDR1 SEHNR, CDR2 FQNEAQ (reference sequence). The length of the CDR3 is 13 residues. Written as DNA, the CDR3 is TGTGCCAGCAGCTTATCGGGACGTGATGAGCAGTTCTTC. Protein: CASSLSGRDEQFF.